This TCR beta chain was obtained from a study of PD-L1 blockade in urothelial cancer. Study-level background: About 90% of the roughly 29 patients were men who had bladder-origin urothelial cancer.

This clone was detected only a few times. Libraries were prepared by immunoSEQ multiplex PCR; TCRdb keeps only in-frame clonotypes and omits some of them. This sample has more than 35,000 clones, with approximately 40% found just once. Sequences were derived from tumor tissue, sampled before atezolizumab (anti-PD-L1) treatment. The origin of this receptor is a man in his sixties with urothelial cancer.

In nucleotides, the CDR3 is TGCGCCAGCAGCTTGGCCCCCCGGGGCGCCACAGATACGCAGTATTTT. Translated, it gives CASSLAPRGATDTQYF. This chain connects TRBV5-1 to TRBJ2-3; either TRBD1 or TRBD2 may fit D (5 bases each). This CDR3 is built from 16 residues. CDR1 and CDR2 (germline): SGHRS, YFSETQ. V gave up 0 bases and J gave up 2 bases, with 13 bases separating them.